This T cell receptor (beta chain) was recovered during a study of liver allograft versus peripheral blood T cells. Study summary: Liver transplant recipients had T cell receptor repertoires compared between transplanted liver and peripheral blood.

In its sample, this clonotype ranks as medium-sized (0.01 to 0.1%). Its specificity is not known. Each CDR3 protein is one row after TCRdb ran MiXCR on the reads. Of approximately 8,600 distinct CDR3 sequences in the sample, 16% were seen once. Regarding the study as a whole: Peripheral blood T cell receptor repertoires reportedly differed from those found within liver allografts.

This receptor was taken from a human patient who had a liver transplant. Some T cells may originate from the graft donor.

The CDR3 sequence is CASSQGGPNYGYTF. The CDR3 nucleotides read TGTGCCAGCAGCCAAGGGGGGCCTAACTATGGCTACACCTTC. The gene calls are TRBV16 and TRBJ1-2, with a possible D match to TRBD1 (6 bases). Trimming took off 2 bases at V and 0 bases at J, with 7 bases between the two ends. Per germline, CDR1 KGHSY and CDR2 FQNENV. This CDR3 has 14 amino acids.